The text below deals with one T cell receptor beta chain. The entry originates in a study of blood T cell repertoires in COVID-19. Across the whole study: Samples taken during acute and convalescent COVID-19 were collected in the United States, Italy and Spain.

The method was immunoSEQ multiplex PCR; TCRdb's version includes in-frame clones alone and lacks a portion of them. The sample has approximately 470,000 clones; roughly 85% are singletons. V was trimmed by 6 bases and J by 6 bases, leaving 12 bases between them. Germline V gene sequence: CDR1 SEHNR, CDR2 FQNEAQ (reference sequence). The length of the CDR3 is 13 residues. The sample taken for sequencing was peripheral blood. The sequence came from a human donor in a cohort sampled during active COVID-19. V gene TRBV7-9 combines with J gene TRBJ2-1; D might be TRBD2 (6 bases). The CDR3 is CASRVSSANEQFF. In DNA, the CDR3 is TGTGCCAGCAGGGTTTCTAGCGCCAATGAGCAGTTCTTC.